This entry lists 10 T cell receptor beta chains sequenced from one sample in a study of beta chain features in type 1 diabetes. Of the isolated RNA, all was reverse transcribed, and so the sequenced material was expressed TCRB transcripts. Here immunoSEQ multiplex PCR was the method, and the copy in TCRdb shows in-frame clones only, minus some. The data contain fewer than 250,000 clones, 9% to 10% of them singletons. Source material: naive CD4+ T cells from blood. Receptor source: a woman under 30 in good health.

This clone occurred a few times. The chain recombines TRBV7-9 with TRBJ2-7, with 12 bases matching TRBD2. Germline CDR1 is SEHNR and CDR2 is FQNEAQ (reference sequence). The J segment lost 3 bases and the V segment lost 0 bases, leaving 9 bases of the junction unmatched. This CDR3 is 18 amino acids long. The CDR3 loop is CASSLAGTSGFYSYEQYF. In DNA, the CDR3 is TGTGCCAGCAGCTTAGCAGGGACTAGCGGGTTCTATAGCTACGAGCAGTACTTC.

V usage is TRBV6-5 and J usage is TRBJ1-5; D is unclear. The V end was cut by 5 bases, the J end by 2 bases, with 13 bases between. Germline V gene sequence: CDR1 MNHEY, CDR2 SVGAGI. The CDR3 extends over 15 amino acids. CDR3 residues: CASSATAGGNQPQHF. The CDR3 DNA follows: TGTGCCAGCAGTGCAACCGCGGGAGGCAATCAGCCCCAGCATTTT.

The V and J genes are TRBV29-1 and TRBJ1-1, with D possibly being TRBD1 (5 bases). Trimming cost V 4 bases and J 4 bases, with 13 bases left between them. This CDR3 region has 13 residues. Germline lookup yields CDR1 SQVTM and CDR2 ANQGSEA. Here the CDR3 reads CSVGTGVSTEAFF. The CDR3 nucleotides read TGCAGCGTTGGGACGGGGGTAAGCACTGAAGCTTTCTTT.

This clone was recorded a few times. This sequence joins TRBV7-9 and TRBJ2-1; 7 positions agree with TRBD2. Per germline, CDR1 SEHNR and CDR2 FQNEAQ (reference sequence). The trim removed 4 bases at V and 0 bases at J, leaving 6 bases unmatched. The CDR3 totals 16 residues. CDR3 DNA sequence: TGTGCCAGCAGCTATCTCGGGGGGAGCTCCTACAATGAGCAGTTCTTC. This sequence encodes CASSYLGGSSYNEQFF.

This clone was found many times. The gene calls are TRBV9 and TRBJ2-5; the D is unclear. V was clipped by 2 bases and J by 2 bases, with 7 bases between them. The germline gives CDR1 SGDLS, CDR2 YYNGEE. CDR3 length equals 13 residues. This CDR3 is CASSVANQETQYF. The CDR3 coding sequence is TGTGCCAGCAGCGTGGCAAATCAAGAGACCCAGTACTTC.

V and J are TRBV2 and TRBJ2-7; 7 bases map to TRBD2. This CDR3 region has 15 residues. Germline CDR1 is SNHLY and CDR2 is FYNNEI. The V gene end was trimmed by 5 bases and the J gene end by 1 base; junction bases not matched to a gene: 8. CDR3 region: CASSYRDYPSYEQYF. CDR3 sequence (DNA): TGTGCCAGCAGTTACCGGGACTACCCATCCTACGAGCAGTACTTC.

The chain has TRBV6-6 and TRBJ1-4, with D maybe TRBD1 (5 bases). The germline V gene has CDR1 MNHNY and CDR2 SVGAGI (reference sequence). The CDR3 sequence is 15 residues long. V lost 0 bases and J 8 bases, leaving 13 bases between the germline ends. In nucleotides, the CDR3 is TGTGCCAGCAGTTACTCGACGGGGGGATGGGAAAAACTGTTTTTT. This encodes CASSYSTGGWEKLFF.

This clone appeared a few times. This chain joins TRBV6-1 and TRBJ1-5, with 11 bases lining up with TRBD1. The germline V gene has CDR1 MNHNS and CDR2 SASEGT. V lost 1 base and J lost 7; bases outside the gene matches: 3. There are 15 residues in the CDR3. CDR3: CASSEGTGGRQPQHF. In DNA form, the CDR3 reads TGTGCCAGCAGTGAAGGGACAGGGGGCAGACAGCCCCAGCATTTT.

This clone was counted between two and nine times. This chain joins TRBV5-6 and TRBJ1-2, with a weak D call TRBD1 (6 bases). From germline, CDR1 is SGHDT and CDR2 YYEEEE. V lost 4 bases to trimming and J lost 8 bases, with 15 bases between them. The CDR3 is 13 residues long. The CDR3 bases are TGTGCCAGCAGCCAAACGTTCGGACAGGGCTACACCTTC. This gives the protein CASSQTFGQGYTF.

This chain joins TRBV7-9 and TRBJ1-4; the D gene is possibly TRBD1 (6 bases). Germline V gene data show CDR1 as SEHNR and CDR2 as FQNEAQ (reference sequence). V was shortened by 2 bases and J by 0 bases, with 10 bases between the two germline ends. The length of the CDR3 is 16 residues. Here the CDR3 DNA reads TGTGCCAGCAGCTTATGGACAGACACAACTAATGAAAAACTGTTTTTT. This sequence encodes CASSLWTDTTNEKLFF.